These 2 T cell receptor beta chains originate from one sample sequenced in a study of cytomegalovirus exposure and HLA in healthy donors. With 60 Vbeta and 13 Jbeta primers, the PCR was carried out. Profiled with immunoSEQ multiplex PCR; TCRdb holds only in-frame clones, not every one. The sample has about 120,000 clones; about four fifths are singletons. The sequencing input was PBMCs. These receptors were collected from a woman under 40 in good health and CMV-seronegative.

The chain carries TRBV20-1 and TRBJ2-3; D ambiguous. CDR3 length: 11 amino acids. Germline-derived CDR1 and CDR2 are DFQATT and SNEGSKA (reference sequence). The V and J ends lost 3 bases and 4 bases respectively, with 5 bases between them. DNA for the CDR3: TGCAGTGCTAGCCGTCCAGATACGCAGTATTTT. Its translation: CSASRPDTQYF.

V is TRBV19 and J is TRBJ1-1; TRBD1 is a possible D gene (5 bases). The CDR3 runs to 13 residues. The V gene's germline CDR1 is LNHDA and CDR2 SQIVND (reference sequence). Trimming took off 7 bases at V and 5 bases at J, with 14 bases between the two ends. In DNA, the CDR3 is TGTGCCAGTACCCCGAGGTCAGGGACTGAAGCTTTCTTT. Its translation: CASTPRSGTEAFF.